This T cell receptor (beta chain) was sequenced during a study of T cell repertoires in cytomegalovirus infection. Across the study: From public TCR beta signatures came an indication of both CMV infection and matching HLA type.

This clonotype came up a few times. Antigen: not known. The CDR3 spans 13 residues. Trimming pared 5 bases from V and 6 bases from J, leaving 11 bases between. CDR1 is SEHNR, CDR2 FQNEAQ, per germline (reference sequence). MiXCR, run by TCRdb on the reads, gives a single entry per CDR3 protein. The table shows 650,000 to 850,000 distinct CDR3 sequences, with roughly 28% occurring only once. Study-wide results and limits: Totalled public TCR beta family frequency picked out people who carried CMV plus the relevant HLA.

The receptor was derived from a human donor in good health (CMV status not recorded). Some clones in this sample may be carry-over from other donors' samples. The starting material was cultured CD8+ T cells from PBMCs, obtained from culture after CMV antigen stimulation. The chain couples TRBV7-9 to TRBJ1-5, with D unclear. This chain's CDR3 is CASSPSTAQPQHF. CDR3 DNA: TGTGCCAGCAGCCCGTCGACCGCTCAGCCCCAGCATTTT.